This T cell receptor (beta chain) was sequenced in a study of cytotoxic CD8 clonotypes in ibrutinib-treated CLL. Study-wide results and caveats: Sustained-remission and progressing patients had unequal sampling times. Clonality increased at ibrutinib response, then returned toward baseline at progression.

Assay used: immunoSEQ multiplex PCR; TCRdb lists only in-frame clones, some missing. The sample consists of 250,000 to 350,000 clones, about 72% of them appearing once. This CDR3 spans 14 amino acids. From germline, CDR1 is SGHTA and CDR2 FQGNSA. The J segment lost 4 bases and the V segment lost 6 bases, leaving 5 bases of the junction unmatched. Notes on this clone: Its antigen is undetermined.

The V and J genes are TRBV7-2 and TRBJ2-2; 7 nucleotides line up with TRBD1. The TCR originated in a human donor with chronic lymphocytic leukemia. The sample was PBMCs, taken at disease progression, from a patient treated with ibrutinib. CDR3 sequence reads: CASRYRDSTGELFF. In nucleotides, the CDR3 is TGTGCCAGCAGATACCGGGACAGCACCGGGGAGCTGTTTTTT.